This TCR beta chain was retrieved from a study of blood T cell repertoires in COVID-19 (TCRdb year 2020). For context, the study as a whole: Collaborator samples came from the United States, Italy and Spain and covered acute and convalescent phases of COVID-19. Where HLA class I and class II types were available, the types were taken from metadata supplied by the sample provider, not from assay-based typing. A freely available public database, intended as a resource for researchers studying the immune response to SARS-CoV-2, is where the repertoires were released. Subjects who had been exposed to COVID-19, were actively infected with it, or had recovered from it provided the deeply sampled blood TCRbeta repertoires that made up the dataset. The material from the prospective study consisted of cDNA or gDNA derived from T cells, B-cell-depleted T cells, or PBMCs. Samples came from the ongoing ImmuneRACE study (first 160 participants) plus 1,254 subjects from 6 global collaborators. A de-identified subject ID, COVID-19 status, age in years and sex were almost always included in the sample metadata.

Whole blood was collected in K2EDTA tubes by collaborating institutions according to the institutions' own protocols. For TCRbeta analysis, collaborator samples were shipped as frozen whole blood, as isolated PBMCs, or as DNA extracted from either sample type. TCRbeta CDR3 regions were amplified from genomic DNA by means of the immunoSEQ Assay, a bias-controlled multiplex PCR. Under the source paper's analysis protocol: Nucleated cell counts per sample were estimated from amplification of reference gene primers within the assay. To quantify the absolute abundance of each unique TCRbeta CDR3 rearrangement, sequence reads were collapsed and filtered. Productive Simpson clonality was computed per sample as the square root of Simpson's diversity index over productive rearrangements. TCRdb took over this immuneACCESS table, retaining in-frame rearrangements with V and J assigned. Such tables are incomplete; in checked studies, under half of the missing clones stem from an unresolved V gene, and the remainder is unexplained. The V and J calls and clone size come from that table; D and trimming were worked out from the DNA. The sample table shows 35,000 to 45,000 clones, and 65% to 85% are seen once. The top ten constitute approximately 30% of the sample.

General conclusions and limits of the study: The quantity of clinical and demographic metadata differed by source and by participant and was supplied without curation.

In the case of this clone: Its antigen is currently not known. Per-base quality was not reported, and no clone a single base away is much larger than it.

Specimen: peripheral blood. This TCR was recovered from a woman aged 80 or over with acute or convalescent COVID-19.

The sequenced DNA: TGTGCCAGCAGCCGACGTCGACAGGGCTATAATTCACCCCTCCACTTT. Its coded protein is CASSRRRQGYNSPLHF. This sequence uses TRBV27 and TRBJ1-6; 7 nucleotides in the junction match TRBD1. Per the germline V gene (reference sequence), MNHEY is the CDR1 and SMNVEV is the CDR2. The V end gives up 6 bases and the J end 3 bases, leaving 8 bases in the junction not matched to a gene. Measured from the cysteine to the phenylalanine, the CDR3 is 16 residues long. The sequence is cut down to CDR3 DNA, 48 bases in frame from base 1.